Listed here are 21 T cell receptor beta chains from one sample, sequenced in a study. Each CDR3 protein gets one entry after TCRdb re-called the 5' RACE reads with MiXCR. The table shows 55,000 to 70,000 distinct CDR3 sequences, with 25% to 30% occurring only once. The sequencing input was tumor-infiltrating memory CD4+ T cells sorted from the breast tumor. As for subset: memory CD4+ T cells, CD4+CD45RO+CD25-. Receptors were obtained from a female donor with breast cancer.

This clonotype ranks as medium-sized. This chain uses TRBV4-3 with TRBJ2-3, with 11 positions matching TRBD2. The CDR3 is 16 amino acids. Germline values: CDR1 LGHNA, CDR2 YSLEER. V lost 10 bases, J lost 0 bases, and 9 bases stayed unmatched. This chain's CDR3 is CAKQWASGGSTDTQYF. The CDR3, as DNA: TGCGCCAAGCAGTGGGCTAGCGGGGGGAGCACAGATACGCAGTATTTT.

This clonotype has only a few counts. J is TRBJ1-1 and V is TRBV30; no reliable D call. V lost 0 bases and J lost 5, with 7 bases in between. This CDR3 comprises 12 residues. Germline CDR1 and CDR2: GTSNPN and SVGIG (reference sequence). The CDR3 here is CAWSVRSTEAFF. The CDR3 DNA follows: TGTGCCTGGAGTGTTCGGAGTACTGAAGCTTTCTTT.

This clonotype was counted between two and nine times. This sequence joins TRBV7-2 and TRBJ2-5; no clear D. The CDR3 covers 12 residues. Trimming stripped 4 bases from V and 6 bases from J, with 9 bases between. The V gene's germline CDR1 is SGHTA and CDR2 FQGNSA. The CDR3 DNA follows: TGTGCCAGCAGCTCAAATCAGCAGACCCAGTACTTC. This translates into CASSSNQQTQYF.

This clonotype has more than one count but fewer than ten. The V and J genes are TRBV6-6 and TRBJ2-3; 11 nucleotides line up with TRBD2. Germline values: CDR1 MNHNY, CDR2 SVGAGI (reference sequence). The CDR3 covers 15 residues. With V trimmed by 5 bases and J by 2 bases, 3 bases remained unmatched. CDR3 DNA: TGTGCCAGCAGTCGACTAGCGGGAATCACAGATACGCAGTATTTT. This translates into CASSRLAGITDTQYF.

V is TRBV7-2 and J is TRBJ1-5; 7 positions match TRBD1. The V and J ends lost 5 bases and 9 bases, in that order; junction bases with no gene match: 7. Germline CDR1 SGHTA, CDR2 FQGNSA. The CDR3 runs 13 residues. CDR3 bases: TGTGCCAGCAGCGACTCACAGGGGCGGCCCCAGCATTTT. Translation: CASSDSQGRPQHF.

A note on this clonotype: Being one base from a much bigger clone, this may be a read error. This chain uses TRBV6-5 with TRBJ1-5, with D tentatively TRBD1 (5 bases). The length of the CDR3 is 15 residues. Germline V lookup: CDR1 MNHEY, CDR2 SVGAGI. CDR3 DNA sequence: TGTGCCAGCAGATCCCAGGGCAATGGCAATCGGCCCCAGCATTTT. It yields the protein CASRSQGNGNRPQHF.

This clonotype has only a few counts. The gene calls are TRBV28 and TRBJ1-4; D gene ambiguous. Deletions cut 5 bases from V and 12 bases from J, with 13 bases between. The V gene's germline CDR1 is MDHEN and CDR2 SYDVKM. The CDR3 consists of 12 residues. The CDR3 DNA reads TGTGCCAGCAGTCCCACCTCAAGGGAACTGTTTTTT. This gives the protein CASSPTSRELFF.

V usage is TRBV6-5 and J usage is TRBJ2-7, with 10 bases lining up with TRBD2. The V gene end was trimmed by 5 bases and the J gene end by 7 bases; junction bases not matched to a gene: 8. The CDR3 loop spans 14 amino acids. From germline, CDR1 is MNHEY and CDR2 SVGAGI. For the CDR3, the DNA is TGTGCCAGCAGTGAGACTAGCGGGTATGGAGAGCAGTACTTC. Translated: CASSETSGYGEQYF.

With respect to this clonotype: One end of the junction does not line up with germline, which may come from a read error. The chain links TRBV18 to TRBJ1-2, with D unclear. Germline V CDR1 and CDR2: KGHSH, LQKENI. The CDR3 runs to 14 residues. Here the CDR3 reads CASSPQSATGGYTF. For the CDR3, the DNA is TGTGCCAGCTCGCCACAGAGTGCTACCGGTGGCTACACCTTC.

The CDR3 DNA is TGTGCCAGCAGCCAAGATGAGAGGGATCGGGCTTTCTTT. It specifies CASSQDERDRAFF. The rearrangement links TRBV3-1 to TRBJ1-1; D unclear. The V gene lost 0 bases and the J gene lost 11 bases, with 13 bases spanning the gap. Germline V gives CDR1 LGHDT, CDR2 YNNKEL (reference sequence). This CDR3 spans 13 amino acids.

This clonotype occurred a few times. The V and J genes are TRBV7-9 and TRBJ2-4, with D unclear. The length of the CDR3 is 16 residues. Germline CDR1 is SEHNR and CDR2 is FQNEAQ (reference sequence). Between the trimmed V and J ends, which lost 1 base and 0 bases, there was a span of 10 bases. The CDR3 DNA is TGTGCCAGCAGCTTAGGGGGATTACTAGCCAAAAACATTCAGTACTTC. The encoded protein is CASSLGGLLAKNIQYF.

The rearrangement uses TRBV12-3 or TRBV12-4 and TRBJ2-7; tentatively, D is TRBD1 (5 bases). Trimming left V 2 bases short and J 2 bases short, with 7 bases between. The CDR3 totals 13 residues. The CDR3 DNA is TGTGCCAGCAGTTTACTCAGGGCCTACGAGCAGTACTTC. The encoded protein is CASSLLRAYEQYF.

This clonotype was counted between two and nine times. Its ends do not fully match the called genes, so a read error is possible. V and J are TRBV28 and TRBJ2-7; TRBD2 might be the D (6 bases). CDR3 length: 19 amino acids. The germline V gene encodes CDR1 MDHEN and CDR2 SYDVKM. The CDR3 DNA reads TGTACCAGCAGCTATTTGGCATCCCGAGGAGGGGCGAGAGGCTACGAGCAGTACTTC. It translates to CTSSYLASRGGARGYEQYF.

J is TRBJ1-1 and V is TRBV28, with D tentatively TRBD1 (5 bases). CDR3 length equals 14 residues. CDR1 MDHEN and CDR2 SYDVKM come from the germline V gene. Trimming removed 5 bases at V and 7 bases at J, with 17 bases between. DNA for the CDR3: TGTGCCAGCAGTGCCCCGGGACGGTCGCTTGAAGCTTTCTTT. Encoded protein: CASSAPGRSLEAFF. The full variable domain, its missing parts supplied by reference TRBV28 and TRBJ1-1, is DVKVTQSSRYLVKRTGEKVFLECVQDMDHENMFWYRQDPGLGLRLIYFSYDVKMKEKGDIPEGYSVSREKKERFSLILESASTNQTSMYLCASSAPGRSLEAFFGQGTRLTVV.

The chain carries TRBV13 and TRBJ2-6; 7 nucleotides match TRBD1. The CDR3 sequence is 15 residues long. Per the germline V gene, CDR1 is PRHDT and CDR2 is FYEKMQ (reference sequence). V lost 2 bases and J lost 4; bases outside the gene matches: 2. The CDR3: CASSLWDRGANVLTF. DNA for the CDR3: TGTGCCAGCAGCTTATGGGACAGAGGGGCCAACGTCCTGACTTTC.

This clonotype was seen many times. The V and J genes are TRBV5-1 and TRBJ1-1, with D possibly matching TRBD1 (5 bases). Germline loops: CDR1 SGHRS, CDR2 YFSETQ. The V gene lost 4 bases and the J gene lost 5 bases, with 15 bases spanning the gap. CDR3 length equals 14 residues. DNA for the CDR3: TGCGCCAGCAGCGGGACCGCGGGTCAGACTGAAGCTTTCTTT. Amino acid sequence: CASSGTAGQTEAFF.

The table lists this clonotype with a few counts. The CDR3 loop is CASSFPDRGGLFF. DNA of the CDR3: TGCGCCAGCAGCTTCCCGGACAGGGGAGGACTGTTTTTT. The genes are TRBV5-1 and TRBJ1-4; 9 bases line up with TRBD1. The CDR3 consists of 13 residues. The germline CDR1 and CDR2 sequences are SGHRS and YFSETQ. Germline trimming cut 2 bases from V and 13 bases from J; bases unmatched to any gene: 6.

The chain uses TRBV20-1 and TRBJ2-2, with 7 bases identical to TRBD2. The CDR3 is 15 residues long. J was trimmed by 4 bases and V by 3 bases; bases with no gene match: 8. Per germline, CDR1 DFQATT and CDR2 SNEGSKA (reference sequence). Here the CDR3 reads CSASSSGALTGELFF. The DNA for the CDR3 is TGCAGTGCTAGCTCTAGCGGAGCGCTCACCGGGGAGCTGTTTTTT.

The chain recombines TRBV11-1 with TRBJ1-2; 7 bases agree with TRBD1. CDR1 and CDR2 (germline): SGHAT, FQDESV (reference sequence). J gave up 8 bases and V 4 bases, and 10 bases lay outside the gene matches. The CDR3 runs to 14 residues. CDR3 sequence (DNA): TGTGCCAGCAGCTCACCGGGGACAGCGCACGGCTACACCTTC. Translated: CASSSPGTAHGYTF.

This chain uses TRBV6-2 or TRBV6-3 with TRBJ1-1, with TRBD1 matching over 12 bases. J lost 4 bases, V lost 5 bases, and 11 bases had no gene match. Germline V gene lookup returns CDR1 MNHEY and CDR2 SVGEGT. The CDR3 is 17 residues long. The CDR3 loop reads CASSPGTGGAGTTEAFF. The DNA of the CDR3 is TGTGCCAGCAGTCCCGGGACAGGGGGCGCTGGGACCACTGAAGCTTTCTTT.

The chain has TRBV20-1 and TRBJ2-5, with 7 positions matching TRBD1. Trimming cost V 5 bases and J 2 bases; bases outside gene matches: 2. The CDR3 contains 12 residues. Germline CDR1 DFQATT, CDR2 SNEGSKA (reference sequence). CDR3 protein: CSAQDRQETQYF. The CDR3, as DNA: TGCAGTGCTCAGGACAGGCAAGAGACCCAGTACTTC.